This is a list of T cell receptor beta chains from one sample in a study of blood T cells in healthy people across ages. TCRdb redid the calling of the 5' RACE reads with MiXCR, one entry per CDR3 protein. The table includes about 690,000 distinct CDR3 sequences, roughly 43% detected once. The sample consisted of blood. The receptors were sampled from a man older than 75 in good health. Each CDR3 is given with its conserved first and last residue. The order of the fields is D gene, clone size, J gene, V gene, CDR3 protein, CDR3 DNA. D genes are given only for firm matches. Expanded clones get a size class; other rows say once, few or many, or leave the size out.

d_gene: TRBD1
abundance: .
j_gene: TRBJ2-5
v_gene: TRBV5-1
CDR3aa: CASSSRQGRETQYF
CDR3nt: TGCGCCAGCAGCTCGCGACAGGGGCGGGAGACCCAGTACTTC

d_gene: .
abundance: .
j_gene: TRBJ2-1
v_gene: TRBV4-3
CDR3aa: CASSQGGSNSYEQFF
CDR3nt: TGCGCCAGCAGCCAGGGGGGATCCAATTCGTATGAGCAGTTCTTC

d_gene: TRBD2
abundance: .
j_gene: TRBJ2-5
v_gene: TRBV28
CDR3aa: CASTLPGLAMETQYF
CDR3nt: TGTGCCAGCACCCTCCCGGGACTAGCGATGGAGACCCAGTACTTC

d_gene: .
abundance: few
j_gene: TRBJ1-4
v_gene: TRBV7-2
CDR3aa: CASSLGSTLGEKLFF
CDR3nt: TGTGCCAGCAGCTTAGGCAGCACCTTGGGAGAAAAACTGTTTTTT

d_gene: TRBD2
abundance: few
j_gene: TRBJ2-7
v_gene: TRBV20-1
CDR3aa: CSATRTGGSGGAAYEQYF
CDR3nt: TGCAGTGCTACACGGACCGGGGGTAGCGGGGGGGCCGCCTACGAGCAGTACTTC

d_gene: .
abundance: many
j_gene: TRBJ2-7
v_gene: TRBV10-3
CDR3aa: CAAARGMDEQYF
CDR3nt: TGTGCCGCGGCCAGAGGAATGGACGAGCAGTACTTC

d_gene: TRBD2
abundance: few
j_gene: TRBJ2-3
v_gene: TRBV5-1
CDR3aa: CASSLASGEDTQYF
CDR3nt: TGCGCCAGCAGCTTGGCCAGCGGGGAAGATACGCAGTATTTT

d_gene: TRBD2
abundance: .
j_gene: TRBJ2-1
v_gene: TRBV12-3/TRBV12-4
CDR3aa: CASSSTPTGTSGAPEQFF
CDR3nt: TGTGCCAGCAGTTCCACGCCAACCGGGACTAGCGGTGCACCTGAGCAGTTCTTC

d_gene: .
abundance: .
j_gene: TRBJ2-1
v_gene: TRBV3-1
CDR3aa: CASSQLTGKNNEQFF
CDR3nt: TGTGCCAGCAGCCAACTAACAGGGAAGAACAATGAGCAGTTCTTC

d_gene: .
abundance: .
j_gene: TRBJ2-5
v_gene: TRBV20-1
CDR3aa: CSARTQGFNGETQYF
CDR3nt: TGCAGTGCTAGAACTCAGGGTTTTAATGGTGAGACCCAGTACTTC

d_gene: .
abundance: .
j_gene: TRBJ2-3
v_gene: TRBV20-1
CDR3aa: CSASLERLGVTDTQYF
CDR3nt: TGCAGTGCTAGTCTGGAGCGGCTAGGGGTTACAGATACGCAGTATTTT

d_gene: TRBD1
abundance: .
j_gene: TRBJ2-5
v_gene: TRBV4-1
CDR3aa: CASSQDGTGVETQYF
CDR3nt: TGCGCCAGCAGCCAAGATGGGACAGGGGTAGAGACCCAGTACTTC

d_gene: .
abundance: .
j_gene: TRBJ2-2
v_gene: TRBV7-2
CDR3aa: CASSLAMGLNTGELFF
CDR3nt: TGTGCCAGCAGCTTAGCAATGGGGCTGAACACCGGGGAGCTGTTTTTT

d_gene: TRBD2
abundance: .
j_gene: TRBJ2-7
v_gene: TRBV20-1
CDR3aa: CGANPTSGLYEQYF
CDR3nt: TGCGGTGCTAACCCGACTAGCGGGCTCTACGAGCAGTACTTC

d_gene: TRBD1
abundance: few
j_gene: TRBJ2-1
v_gene: TRBV11-2
CDR3aa: CASSSDRGGWNEQFF
CDR3nt: TGTGCCAGCAGCTCGGACAGGGGGGGTTGGAATGAGCAGTTCTTC

d_gene: TRBD2
abundance: .
j_gene: TRBJ2-3
v_gene: TRBV10-1
CDR3aa: CASSYSGTRADTQYF
CDR3nt: TGCGCCAGCAGTTACTCCGGGACTAGGGCAGATACGCAGTATTTT

d_gene: TRBD1
abundance: few
j_gene: TRBJ1-4
v_gene: TRBV20-1
CDR3aa: CSAEGTVNEKLFF
CDR3nt: TGCAGTGCTGAAGGGACAGTTAATGAAAAACTGTTTTTT

d_gene: TRBD2
abundance: .
j_gene: TRBJ2-5
v_gene: TRBV10-1
CDR3aa: CASSGKRGDEETQYF
CDR3nt: TGCGCCAGCAGTGGGAAGCGGGGGGACGAGGAGACCCAGTACTTC

d_gene: TRBD1
abundance: few
j_gene: TRBJ2-5
v_gene: TRBV20-1
CDR3aa: CSAITGGTETQYF
CDR3nt: TGCAGTGCAATAACAGGGGGGACAGAGACCCAGTACTTC

d_gene: .
abundance: few
j_gene: TRBJ1-1
v_gene: TRBV27
CDR3aa: CASRLNGNTEAFF
CDR3nt: TGTGCCAGCAGACTAAATGGGAACACTGAAGCTTTCTTT

d_gene: TRBD1
abundance: .
j_gene: TRBJ1-1
v_gene: TRBV19
CDR3aa: CASSAGGTGGREAFF
CDR3nt: TGTGCCAGTAGTGCCGGGGGGACAGGGGGCCGTGAAGCTTTCTTT

d_gene: TRBD2
abundance: .
j_gene: TRBJ2-1
v_gene: TRBV28
CDR3aa: CAKTLVTSGVSYNEQFF
CDR3nt: TGTGCCAAAACCCTGGTGACTAGCGGGGTATCTTACAATGAGCAGTTCTTC

d_gene: TRBD1
abundance: few
j_gene: TRBJ1-5
v_gene: TRBV20-1
CDR3aa: CSALTLYSGTGEPQPQHF
CDR3nt: TGCAGTGCCCTGACACTTTATTCCGGGACAGGGGAGCCTCAGCCCCAGCATTTT

d_gene: TRBD1
abundance: .
j_gene: TRBJ2-5
v_gene: TRBV28
CDR3aa: CASSLGTAPSQETQYF
CDR3nt: TGTGCCAGCAGTTTAGGGACAGCTCCCTCTCAAGAGACCCAGTACTTC

d_gene: TRBD2
abundance: .
j_gene: TRBJ2-7
v_gene: TRBV4-2
CDR3aa: CASSLTALASNEQYF
CDR3nt: TGTGCCAGCAGCCTTACTGCACTAGCGAGTAATGAGCAGTACTTC

d_gene: .
abundance: .
j_gene: TRBJ2-7
v_gene: TRBV29-1
CDR3aa: CSVAVSDEQYF
CDR3nt: TGCAGCGTAGCGGTCTCCGACGAGCAGTACTTC

d_gene: TRBD1
abundance: .
j_gene: TRBJ2-6
v_gene: TRBV20-1
CDR3aa: CSATKYRGRGANVLTF
CDR3nt: TGCAGTGCTACAAAATACAGGGGCCGCGGGGCCAACGTCCTGACTTTC

d_gene: TRBD1
abundance: few
j_gene: TRBJ2-3
v_gene: TRBV4-2
CDR3aa: CASSQGQGSTDTQYF
CDR3nt: TGTGCCAGCAGCCAAGGACAGGGAAGCACAGATACGCAGTATTTT

d_gene: .
abundance: many
j_gene: TRBJ2-1
v_gene: TRBV7-2
CDR3aa: CASSRARNEQFF
CDR3nt: TGTGCCAGCAGCCGAGCCCGCAATGAGCAGTTCTTC

d_gene: TRBD1
abundance: .
j_gene: TRBJ1-6
v_gene: TRBV6-5
CDR3aa: CASSYSKSRGDSPLHF
CDR3nt: TGTGCCAGCAGTTACTCGAAATCCAGGGGGGATTCACCCCTCCACTTT

d_gene: .
abundance: .
j_gene: TRBJ2-1
v_gene: TRBV19
CDR3aa: CASSIGGAGPNYNEQFF
CDR3nt: TGTGCCAGTAGTATAGGGGGAGCGGGCCCCAACTACAATGAGCAGTTCTTC

d_gene: .
abundance: .
j_gene: TRBJ1-6
v_gene: TRBV27
CDR3aa: CASSMGRRSSYNSPLHF
CDR3nt: TGTGCCAGCAGTATGGGACGCAGGAGCTCCTATAATTCACCCCTCCACTTT

d_gene: .
abundance: few
j_gene: TRBJ2-3
v_gene: TRBV3-1
CDR3aa: CASKLQVSSTDTQYF
CDR3nt: TGTGCCAGCAAACTACAGGTCTCTAGCACAGATACGCAGTATTTT

d_gene: TRBD2
abundance: .
j_gene: TRBJ2-3
v_gene: TRBV6-5
CDR3aa: CASSYTLAGPGDTQYF
CDR3nt: TGTGCCAGCAGTTACACACTAGCGGGCCCCGGGGATACGCAGTATTTT

d_gene: TRBD1
abundance: .
j_gene: TRBJ2-3
v_gene: TRBV15
CDR3aa: CATSGNRGSTDTQYF
CDR3nt: TGTGCCACCAGCGGAAACAGGGGGAGCACAGATACGCAGTATTTT

d_gene: TRBD2
abundance: many
j_gene: TRBJ2-1
v_gene: TRBV7-2
CDR3aa: CASSLTSGFYNEQFF
CDR3nt: TGTGCCAGCAGCCTTACTAGCGGGTTCTACAATGAGCAGTTCTTC

d_gene: .
abundance: .
j_gene: TRBJ2-7
v_gene: TRBV7-2
CDR3aa: CASSLAHLADRSYNEQYF
CDR3nt: TGTGCCAGCAGCTTAGCCCACCTGGCGGACCGCTCCTACAATGAGCAGTACTTC

d_gene: TRBD2
abundance: few
j_gene: TRBJ2-7
v_gene: TRBV9
CDR3aa: CASSLSGRTPYEQYF
CDR3nt: TGTGCCAGCAGCTTAAGCGGGAGGACCCCCTACGAGCAGTACTTC

d_gene: TRBD1
abundance: .
j_gene: TRBJ1-5
v_gene: TRBV7-9
CDR3aa: CASSSAGGSSNQPQHF
CDR3nt: TGTGCCAGCAGCTCCGCAGGGGGCTCTAGCAATCAGCCCCAGCATTTT

d_gene: TRBD2
abundance: .
j_gene: TRBJ2-5
v_gene: TRBV6-6
CDR3aa: CASSPNSGGVQETQYF
CDR3nt: TGTGCCAGCAGTCCGAATAGCGGGGGGGTTCAAGAGACCCAGTACTTC

d_gene: .
abundance: .
j_gene: TRBJ1-2
v_gene: TRBV19
CDR3aa: CASSPEWQGTTYGYTF
CDR3nt: TGTGCCAGTAGTCCCGAGTGGCAGGGGACCACCTATGGCTACACCTTC

d_gene: .
abundance: .
j_gene: TRBJ2-7
v_gene: TRBV29-1
CDR3aa: CSVRRKGTDEQYF
CDR3nt: TGCAGCGTCCGTCGTAAAGGGACCGACGAGCAGTACTTC

d_gene: TRBD1
abundance: few
j_gene: TRBJ2-2
v_gene: TRBV7-7
CDR3aa: CASSLTSGTGRTGELFF
CDR3nt: TGTGCTAGCAGCTTAACCTCCGGGACAGGGCGTACCGGGGAGCTGTTTTTT

d_gene: .
abundance: few
j_gene: TRBJ2-2
v_gene: TRBV28
CDR3aa: CASYRPLGTGELFF
CDR3nt: TGTGCCAGCTATCGACCCTTGGGCACCGGGGAGCTGTTTTTT

d_gene: .
abundance: .
j_gene: TRBJ1-2
v_gene: TRBV6-1
CDR3aa: CASSSGSTLTKNGYTF
CDR3nt: TGTGCCAGCAGTTCCGGGTCAACCCTAACGAAGAATGGCTACACCTTC

d_gene: TRBD1
abundance: few
j_gene: TRBJ2-1
v_gene: TRBV19
CDR3aa: CASSIVGQEFF
CDR3nt: TGTGCCAGTAGTATAGTGGGACAGGAGTTCTTC